Shown below are 31 T cell receptor beta chains from a single sample sequenced in a study of OX40 agonist ivuxolimab in advanced cancers. Sequenced by immunoSEQ multiplex PCR; TCRdb stores in-frame clones only, minus some. Seen here are roughly 45,000 clones, 80% to 90% observed once, and the top ten hold around 3.5%. The sequenced sample was CD4+ or CD8+ T cells sorted from blood, obtained in a trial of the OX40 agonist ivuxolimab. The receptors here all came from an adult with an advanced solid tumor such as melanoma, head and neck, liver or kidney cancer.

The J gene is TRBJ1-3, the V gene TRBV28; weak D call: TRBD1 (5 bases). CDR1 and CDR2 (germline): MDHEN, SYDVKM. V was pared by 5 bases and J by 0 bases, with 8 bases between. CDR3 length: 14 amino acids. This chain's CDR3 is CASSPTDSGNTIYF. The CDR3, as DNA: TGTGCCAGCAGTCCGACAGACTCTGGAAACACCATATATTTT.

The V gene is TRBV27, the J gene TRBJ1-6; D is unclear. The ends were cut back, 3 bases at V and 8 bases at J, with 17 bases in the middle. The germline V gene encodes CDR1 MNHEY and CDR2 SMNVEV (reference sequence). This CDR3 has 16 amino acids. The CDR3 region is CASSFSTNPKDSPLHF. The CDR3 DNA reads TGTGCCAGCAGTTTCTCAACTAATCCAAAGGATTCACCCCTCCACTTT.

This clone was found once. The rearrangement links TRBV2 to TRBJ1-2; D perhaps matches TRBD1 (5 bases). V lost 7 bases and J 7 bases, leaving 16 bases between the germline ends. The V gene's germline CDR1 is SNHLY and CDR2 FYNNEI. This CDR3 region has 13 residues. CDR3 residues: CASNAGTLVGYTF. CDR3 nucleotides: TGTGCCAGCAACGCCGGGACGCTCGTTGGCTACACCTTC.

The chain employs TRBV25-1 and TRBJ1-1; D gene uncertain. Between the trimmed V and J ends, which lost 3 bases and 1 base, there was a span of 9 bases. Germline V gene sequence: CDR1 MGHDK, CDR2 SYGVNS. The CDR3 loop spans 14 amino acids. The CDR3 spells CASSDFSANTEAFF. The DNA of the CDR3 is TGTGCCAGCAGTGACTTTTCAGCGAACACTGAAGCTTTCTTT.

V gene TRBV4-2 combines with J gene TRBJ2-1; 11 bases are a match to TRBD2. Germline V gene sequence: CDR1 LGHNA, CDR2 YNFKEQ. V lost 4 bases and J lost 0; bases outside the gene matches: 5. This CDR3 is built from 17 residues. DNA for the CDR3: TGTGCCAGCAGCCTATTAGCGGGAGGGACCTCCTACAATGAGCAGTTCTTC. It yields the protein CASSLLAGGTSYNEQFF.

The V call is TRBV7-2, the J call TRBJ1-5; D might be TRBD1 (5 bases). This CDR3 comprises 15 residues. The ends were cut back, 8 bases at V and 3 bases at J, with 17 bases in the middle. Germline V gene lookup returns CDR1 SGHTA and CDR2 FQGNSA. Written as DNA, the CDR3 is TGTGCCAGCGCGGGCGGGGACCTAGACAATCAGCCCCAGCATTTT. Protein sequence: CASAGGDLDNQPQHF.

The CDR3 spells CATSRSYNEQFF. The CDR3 DNA reads TGTGCCACCAGCAGATCATACAATGAGCAGTTCTTC. J is TRBJ2-1 and V is TRBV15, with D unresolved. V shed 2 bases and J shed 4 bases, with 3 bases lying between them. The CDR3 runs to 12 residues. Germline CDR1 and CDR2: LNHNV and YYDKDF (reference sequence). The whole variable domain, remainder taken from reference TRBV15 and TRBJ2-1, is DAMVIQNPRYQVTQFGKPVTLSCSQTLNHNVMYWYQQKSSQAPKLLFHYYDKDFNNEADTPDNFQSRRPNTSFCFLDIRSPGLGDTAMYLCATSRSYNEQFFGPGTRLTVL.

The chain has TRBV2 and TRBJ2-3, with 10 bases lining up with TRBD1. V dropped 7 bases and J dropped 4; count of bases not matched to a gene: 8. CDR1 is SNHLY, CDR2 FYNNEI, per germline. The CDR3 covers 15 residues. The CDR3 region has the DNA TGTGCCAGCACACGCCGGGACAGGGGTGCAGATACGCAGTATTTT. Its translation: CASTRRDRGADTQYF.

This rearrangement joins TRBV5-1 to TRBJ2-5; D remains unclear. Trimming took 0 bases from V and 2 from J, leaving 14 bases between them. Germline loops: CDR1 SGHRS, CDR2 YFSETQ. The CDR3 has 16 amino acids. The CDR3 DNA sequence: TGCGCCAGCAGCTTGGGGGGTCTAGACGGGCAAGAGACCCAGTACTTC. Protein sequence: CASSLGGLDGQETQYF.

The chain is built from TRBV6-5 and TRBJ1-6; no firm D call. The CDR3 totals 15 residues. V lost 6 bases and J lost 2, with 11 bases in between. CDR1 is MNHEY and CDR2 is SVGAGI in the germline V gene. CDR3: CASSPGGTYNSPLHF. CDR3 DNA: TGTGCCAGCAGCCCAGGAGGGACCTATAATTCACCCCTCCACTTT.

This chain connects TRBV5-6 to TRBJ1-4; TRBD1 is a possible D gene (5 bases). This CDR3 is 14 amino acids long. CDR1 and CDR2 from the germline V gene are SGHDT and YYEEEE. V was clipped by 1 base and J by 10 bases, with 14 bases between them. The DNA of the CDR3 is TGTGCCAGCAGCTTGTTGGCGGGGGGTAGAAAACTGTTTTTT. Its protein product is CASSLLAGGRKLFF.

This clone was picked up a small number of times. V and J are TRBV29-1 and TRBJ2-1; 7 nucleotides line up with TRBD2. Unmatched junction bases numbered 4, after V lost 7 bases and J lost 4 bases. The CDR3 spans 12 residues. Looked up from germline, CDR1 is SQVTM and CDR2 is ANQGSEA. The CDR3, as DNA: TGCAGCGGGACTAGAGGTTACAATGAGCAGTTCTTC. This encodes CSGTRGYNEQFF.

This clone was counted between two and nine times. The chain couples TRBV7-6 to TRBJ1-4; D is undetermined. The CDR3 is 13 amino acids. In germline, CDR1 is SGHVS, CDR2 FNYEAQ. V dropped 1 base and J dropped 10 bases, with 10 bases sitting between them. The DNA for the CDR3 is TGTGCCAGCAGCTTAGAAGAGGCCGGAAAACTGTTTTTT. Protein sequence: CASSLEEAGKLFF.

The chain carries TRBV7-8 and TRBJ1-4; D is unclear. Germline loops: CDR1 SGHVS, CDR2 FQNEAQ. V was trimmed by 5 bases and J by 12 bases, leaving 10 bases between them. This CDR3 is built from 11 residues. Here the CDR3 reads CASSTTQELFF. Here the CDR3 DNA reads TGTGCCAGCAGCACAACTCAAGAACTGTTTTTT.

This chain connects TRBV27 to TRBJ2-6; D may be TRBD1 (5 bases). Looked up from germline, CDR1 is MNHEY and CDR2 is SMNVEV (reference sequence). There are 19 residues in the CDR3. V gave up 3 bases and J gave up 0 bases, with 18 bases separating them. The CDR3: CASSFEAGPIFSGANVLTF. Written as DNA, the CDR3 is TGTGCCAGCAGTTTCGAGGCAGGGCCCATTTTCTCTGGGGCCAACGTCCTGACTTTC.

The chain employs TRBV29-1 and TRBJ2-2; 13 positions match TRBD2. The trim removed 6 bases at V and 4 bases at J, leaving 8 bases unmatched. The CDR3 is made up of 16 amino acids. Per germline, CDR1 SQVTM and CDR2 ANQGSEA. The CDR3 loop reads CSVAGLAGVSTGELFF. As DNA, the CDR3 is TGCAGCGTAGCTGGACTAGCGGGAGTGAGCACCGGGGAGCTGTTTTTT.

The chain is built from TRBV19 and TRBJ1-2; D remains unclear. The germline V gene has CDR1 LNHDA and CDR2 SQIVND (reference sequence). The CDR3 spans 12 residues. Trimming took off 3 bases at V and 8 bases at J, with 10 bases between the two ends. CDR3 coding DNA: TGTGCCAGTAGTATCGGACCGTTCGGCTACACCTTC. Its protein is CASSIGPFGYTF.

The chain is built from TRBV4-1 and TRBJ1-2; D perhaps matches TRBD1 (6 bases). Trimming removed 1 base at V and 4 bases at J, with 10 bases between. Germline CDR1 is MGHRA and CDR2 is YSYEKL. CDR3 size: 14 residues. For the CDR3, the DNA is TGCGCCAGCAGCCAAGGGGGGCTCGGCTATGGCTACACCTTC. Encoded protein: CASSQGGLGYGYTF.

The rearrangement joins TRBV19 to TRBJ1-4; no reliable D call. The germline V gene has CDR1 LNHDA and CDR2 SQIVND (reference sequence). The V and J ends lost 7 bases and 7 bases respectively, with 13 bases between them. CDR3 length: 13 residues. DNA of the CDR3: TGTGCCAGTAATGGCCGGCTAGGTGAAAAACTGTTTTTT. It codes for CASNGRLGEKLFF.

The V gene is TRBV6-1, the J gene TRBJ1-5; 9 bases are shared with TRBD1. V was pared by 6 bases and J by 9 bases, with 9 bases of the junction left unmatched. The CDR3 sequence is 14 residues long. CDR1 MNHNS and CDR2 SASEGT come from the germline V gene. CDR3: CASRTGQGAWPQHF. DNA for the CDR3: TGTGCCAGCAGGACGGGACAGGGTGCGTGGCCCCAGCATTTT.

The CDR3 is CASSAPSSKPDTGELFF. In DNA form, the CDR3 reads TGTGCCAGCAGCGCCCCTTCGAGCAAGCCGGACACCGGGGAGCTGTTTTTT. The chain couples TRBV7-9 to TRBJ2-2; D unclear. V shed 5 bases and J shed 3 bases, with 19 bases lying between them. The CDR3 is 17 amino acids. CDR1 is SEHNR and CDR2 is FQNEAQ in the germline V gene (reference sequence).

The V gene is TRBV19, the J gene TRBJ1-3, with D possibly being TRBD1 (6 bases). V gave up 6 bases and J gave up 2 bases, with 11 bases separating them. The CDR3 is made up of 14 amino acids. The germline V gene has CDR1 LNHDA and CDR2 SQIVND (reference sequence). CDR3: CASREAGAGNTIYF. CDR3 sequence (DNA): TGTGCCAGTAGGGAAGCAGGGGCTGGAAACACCATATATTTT. Filled out from reference TRBV19 and TRBJ1-3, the complete variable domain reads DGGITQSPKYLFRKEGQNVTLSCEQNLNHDAMYWYRQDPGQGLRLIYYSQIVNDFQKGDIAEGYSVSREKKESFPLTVTSAQKNPTAFYLCASREAGAGNTIYFGEGSWLTVV.

This clone has more than one count but fewer than ten. The CDR3 loop reads CAWSYLDTGELFF. The CDR3 DNA reads TGTGCCTGGAGTTATCTAGACACCGGGGAGCTGTTTTTT. The rearrangement links TRBV30 to TRBJ2-2; D ambiguous. This CDR3 has 13 amino acids. V lost 2 bases to trimming and J lost 3 bases, with 7 bases between them. Germline lookup yields CDR1 GTSNPN and CDR2 SVGIG (reference sequence).

By share of the sample, this clone is medium-sized. The chain uses TRBV6-5 and TRBJ2-2; perhaps TRBD1 as D (6 bases). Germline V lookup: CDR1 MNHEY, CDR2 SVGAGI. This CDR3 is built from 14 residues. V was clipped by 7 bases and J by 4 bases, with 13 bases between them. As DNA, the CDR3 is TGTGCCAGCAAGCAAGGGGGTGGCACCGGGGAGCTGTTTTTT. It translates to CASKQGGGTGELFF.

This rearrangement joins TRBV11-2 to TRBJ2-5; 7 bases fit TRBD2. V shed 2 bases and J 4 bases; nucleotides not matched to a gene: 10. Germline CDR1 is SGHAT and CDR2 is FQNNGV. The CDR3 sequence is 16 residues long. CDR3 sequence reads: CASSLSTGGSGETQYF. CDR3 sequence (DNA): TGTGCCAGCAGCTTATCCACGGGAGGATCGGGAGAGACCCAGTACTTC.

V usage is TRBV5-5 and J usage is TRBJ1-2; 12 bases align to TRBD1. Germline V CDR1 and CDR2: SGHKS, YYEKEE (reference sequence). V was clipped by 7 bases and J by 4 bases; unmatched bases: 8. The CDR3 contains 15 residues. CDR3 nucleotide sequence: TGTGCCAGCCTCCGGGACAGGGGGCTCGGCTATGGCTACACCTTC. Its protein product is CASLRDRGLGYGYTF. The full variable domain, its missing parts supplied by reference TRBV5-5 and TRBJ1-2, is DAGVTQSPTHLIKTRGQQVTLRCSPISGHKSVSWYQQVLGQGPQFIFQYYEKEERGRGNFPDRFSARQFPNYSSELNVNALLLGDSALYLCASLRDRGLGYGYTFGSGTRLTVV.

This chain uses TRBV1 with TRBJ1-5; the D segment call TRBD1 is taken from the table without a DNA check. TRBV1 is classified as a pseudogene. CDR3 length: 16 residues. CDR3 in amino acids: CTSSHSTGRKDQPQHF. The CDR3 DNA follows: TGCACCAGCAGCCACTCGACAGGGAGGAAGGATCAGCCCCAGCATTTT.

This clone came up once. V is TRBV23-1 and J is TRBJ1-2; TRBD1 matches at 10 bases. TRBV23-1 is filed as an ORF, its function uncertain. The CDR3 runs 17 residues. V lost 6 bases to trimming and J lost 2 bases; unmatched junction nucleotides: 12. The CDR3 sequence is CASRPRGTGEANYGYTF. The CDR3 DNA follows: TGCGCCAGCAGACCGCGAGGGACAGGGGAAGCGAACTATGGCTACACCTTC.

V is TRBV19 and J is TRBJ2-1; the D is unclear. Trimming cost V 10 bases and J 9 bases, with 10 bases left between them. This CDR3 region has 10 residues. The germline V gene has CDR1 LNHDA and CDR2 SQIVND (reference sequence). CDR3: CATGLAEQFF. The CDR3 coding sequence is TGTGCCACCGGGTTAGCTGAGCAGTTCTTC.

V and J are TRBV28 and TRBJ2-3; weak D call: TRBD2 (7 bases). The CDR3 is 16 amino acids. The germline V gene has CDR1 MDHEN and CDR2 SYDVKM. Trimming took 6 bases from V and 0 from J, leaving 16 bases between them. The CDR3, as DNA: TGTGCCAGCAGCCGAGGGGGGACTACAAGCACAGATACGCAGTATTTT. Translating it yields CASSRGGTTSTDTQYF.

This chain uses TRBV30 with TRBJ2-4, with D maybe TRBD2 (7 bases). V lost 0 bases to trimming and J lost 7 bases, with 13 bases between them. The CDR3 spans 14 residues. Germline assignment: CDR1 GTSNPN and CDR2 SVGIG (reference sequence). This CDR3 is CAWSVMGGLNIQYF. For the CDR3, the DNA is TGTGCCTGGAGTGTTATGGGGGGGCTTAACATTCAGTACTTC.